These 13 T cell receptor beta chains were sequenced from one sample in a study of blood T cell repertoires in COVID-19. TCRdb's table, derived via immunoSEQ multiplex PCR, lists solely in-frame clones and lacks some. The table includes about 400,000 clones, 88% detected once. Sequencing was done on a sample of PBMCs or T cells enriched from blood (not recorded which). The receptor source for this set is a middle-aged woman with acute COVID-19.

The CDR3 DNA follows: TGTGCCAGCAGTATAGGGAGAGGTGGCTATGGCTACACCTTC. This gives the protein CASSIGRGGYGYTF. The rearrangement uses TRBV2 and TRBJ1-2, with no clear D. The V end lost 5 bases, the J end lost 4 bases, and 14 bases lay between the germline ends. In germline, CDR1 is SNHLY, CDR2 FYNNEI. The CDR3 consists of 14 residues.

The chain employs TRBV30 and TRBJ2-3, with a tentative D call TRBD2 (6 bases). The CDR3 has 13 amino acids. Per germline, CDR1 GTSNPN and CDR2 SVGIG (reference sequence). Trimming cost V 0 bases and J 5 bases, with 9 bases left between them. CDR3 sequence reads: CAWSVLEGDTQYF. CDR3 coding DNA: TGTGCCTGGAGTGTACTGGAGGGAGATACGCAGTATTTT.

The rearrangement joins TRBV12-3 or TRBV12-4 to TRBJ1-2; no reliable D call. V shed 6 bases and J shed 8 bases, with 16 bases lying between them. This CDR3 is built from 13 residues. The CDR3 DNA reads as TGTGCCAGCAGCATGGGATCGAGGGTAGGCTACACCTTC. Its protein product is CASSMGSRVGYTF.

The chain couples TRBV28 to TRBJ1-1, with D possibly being TRBD1 (6 bases). Germline V gene data show CDR1 as MDHEN and CDR2 as SYDVKM. With 7 bases removed from V and 4 bases from J, the gap between germline ends came to 22 bases. The CDR3 contains 16 residues. The CDR3 nucleotides are TGTGCCAGCATCCGGGCAAGGGGGAGGGCAGGCACTGAAGCTTTCTTT. It specifies CASIRARGRAGTEAFF.

The rearrangement uses TRBV7-2 and TRBJ1-5; D possibly corresponds to TRBD1 (6 bases). The CDR3 extends over 15 amino acids. Trimming took 3 bases from V and 5 from J, leaving 14 bases between them. Per germline, CDR1 SGHTA and CDR2 FQGNSA. The CDR3 sequence: CASSFRDRSHQPQHF. CDR3 in DNA: TGTGCCAGCAGCTTCCGAGACAGGTCGCATCAGCCCCAGCATTTT.

This clone was counted a single time. The rearrangement joins TRBV24-1 to TRBJ1-1; the D gene is possibly TRBD1 (6 bases). The CDR3 spans 14 residues. Trimming cost V 4 bases and J 4 bases, with 12 bases left between them. Germline V lookup: CDR1 KGHDR, CDR2 SFDVKD. The CDR3 DNA is TGTGCCACCAGTGAGAACAGGGAATCCACTGAAGCTTTCTTT. It codes for CATSENRESTEAFF.

The chain has TRBV2 and TRBJ2-2; D not resolved. V was clipped by 10 bases and J by 6 bases, with 6 bases between them. From germline, CDR1 is SNHLY and CDR2 FYNNEI. The CDR3 consists of 10 residues. As DNA, the CDR3 is TGTGCCACTCAGGCCGGGGAGCTGTTTTTT. Translated: CATQAGELFF.

The rearrangement joins TRBV7-8 to TRBJ1-2; 9 nucleotides align to TRBD1. The CDR3 consists of 17 residues. V gave up 2 bases and J gave up 5 bases; unmatched junction bases: 12. Germline assignment: CDR1 SGHVS and CDR2 FQNEAQ. In DNA, the CDR3 is TGTGCCAGCAGCTTAATGGCGTTGGGACAGGGCAATTATGGCTACACCTTC. This codes for CASSLMALGQGNYGYTF.

This clone was seen a few times. The chain links TRBV19 to TRBJ2-5; D unresolved. V was shortened by 3 bases and J by 2 bases, with 7 bases between the two germline ends. The CDR3 totals 13 residues. Germline assignment: CDR1 LNHDA and CDR2 SQIVND (reference sequence). The CDR3 DNA sequence: TGTGCCAGTAGTATCCGGCGGCAAGAGACCCAGTACTTC. It codes for CASSIRRQETQYF.

The chain links TRBV5-1 to TRBJ1-3; 8 nucleotides agree with TRBD1. Per germline, CDR1 SGHRS and CDR2 YFSETQ. With 3 bases clipped from V and 0 bases from J, the junction kept 5 bases outside the gene matches. This CDR3 has 16 residues. CDR3 in DNA: TGCGCCAGCAGCTCGGGACAGGCCGGCTCTGGAAACACCATATATTTT. It specifies CASSSGQAGSGNTIYF.

The V call is TRBV19, the J call TRBJ1-1; 8 bases align to TRBD1. The CDR3 is 14 amino acids. The V and J ends lost 1 base and 5 bases, in that order; junction bases with no gene match: 3. Looked up from germline, CDR1 is LNHDA and CDR2 is SQIVND (reference sequence). DNA for the CDR3: TGTGCCAGTAGTATAGTGACAGGGGAGACTGAAGCTTTCTTT. It translates to CASSIVTGETEAFF.

This clone was seen a few times. The chain links TRBV6-6 to TRBJ2-2; 10 bases match TRBD1. The germline CDR1 and CDR2 sequences are MNHNY and SVGAGI (reference sequence). CDR3 length: 18 residues. The V and J ends lost 5 bases and 5 bases, in that order; junction bases with no gene match: 14. This chain's CDR3 is CASSLLTPGQGWTGELFF. DNA for the CDR3: TGTGCCAGCAGTCTTCTCACGCCGGGACAGGGGTGGACCGGGGAGCTGTTTTTT.

This sequence joins TRBV20-1 and TRBJ1-6; D not certain. The CDR3 loop spans 14 amino acids. From germline, CDR1 is DFQATT and CDR2 SNEGSKA (reference sequence). The V and J ends lost 3 bases and 7 bases respectively, with 13 bases between them. For the CDR3, the DNA is TGCAGTGCTAGTCGCGGGCTGGAGAATTCACCCCTCCACTTT. This gives the protein CSASRGLENSPLHF.